These 21 T cell receptor beta chains were sequenced from one sample in a study of cytomegalovirus exposure and HLA in healthy donors. A multiplex PCR was run with 60 Vbeta primers and 13 Jbeta primers. Produced via immunoSEQ multiplex PCR; TCRdb's table is partial and in-frame only. The top ten clones hold under 2.5% of a sample with more than 150,000 clones, 75% to 85% of them seen once. Source material: PBMCs. These receptors were taken from a woman aged 30 to 39 in good health and CMV-seronegative.

The genes are TRBV6-6 and TRBJ2-7; D unclear. CDR1 MNHNY and CDR2 SVGAGI come from the germline V gene (reference sequence). CDR3 length: 13 residues. V was shortened by 2 bases and J by 1 base, with 6 bases between the two germline ends. As DNA, the CDR3 is TGTGCCAGCAGTTACGCCTATTCCTACGAGCAGTACTTC. Its protein product is CASSYAYSYEQYF.

The chain couples TRBV5-1 to TRBJ2-5; no reliable D call. The closer fit of TRBJ2-7 to the DNA end suggests the J call may be wrong. There are 16 residues in the CDR3. Germline values: CDR1 SGHRS, CDR2 YFSETQ. CDR3: CASRSLPQVTSYEQYF. DNA of the CDR3: TGCGCCAGCAGATCCCTCCCCCAGGTCACATCCTACGAGCAGTACTTC.

The rearrangement uses TRBV11-2 and TRBJ2-3, with 8 bases lining up with TRBD2. The V segment lost 5 bases and the J segment 1 base; nucleotides outside the gene matches: 8. The CDR3 runs 16 residues. Germline CDR1 is SGHAT and CDR2 is FQNNGV. The CDR3 here is CASSGTRGLRTDTQYF. DNA of the CDR3: TGTGCCAGCAGCGGGACTAGGGGACTACGCACAGATACGCAGTATTTT.

The chain recombines TRBV6-6 with TRBJ2-3; the D gene is possibly TRBD2 (5 bases). CDR3 size: 12 residues. V lost 8 bases and J 5 bases, leaving 11 bases between the germline ends. Germline CDR1 reads MNHNY; CDR2 reads SVGAGI (reference sequence). For the CDR3, the DNA is TGTGCCAGCTCCGGGGAGCGAGATACGCAGTATTTT. This translates into CASSGERDTQYF.

The CDR3 nucleotides are TGCAGCGTTGACAGCGGAAATGGAAACACCATATATTTT. Its translation is CSVDSGNGNTIYF. The genes are TRBV29-1 and TRBJ1-3, with D hard to call. V was pared by 3 bases and J by 3 bases, with 9 bases between. Germline V gene sequence: CDR1 SQVTM, CDR2 ANQGSEA. The CDR3 consists of 13 residues.

This chain connects TRBV5-1 to TRBJ2-7; TRBD1 matches at 9 bases. Germline V gene sequence: CDR1 SGHRS, CDR2 YFSETQ. The CDR3 has 14 residues. V was pared by 4 bases and J by 3 bases, with 5 bases of the junction left unmatched. CDR3 in amino acids: CASSRDRDGYEQYF. The CDR3 region has the DNA TGCGCCAGCAGCCGGGACAGGGACGGCTACGAGCAGTACTTC.

This clone was detected a few times. This chain connects TRBV2 to TRBJ2-1; 7 bases are shared with TRBD2. The CDR3 runs 15 residues. The germline gives CDR1 SNHLY, CDR2 FYNNEI. With 6 bases clipped from V and 6 bases from J, the junction kept 11 bases outside the gene matches. The CDR3 DNA is TGTGCCAGCAGCACTAGCGCGGAAATACCCAATGAGCAGTTCTTC. It yields the protein CASSTSAEIPNEQFF.

This clone was seen a handful of times. The chain carries TRBV7-6 and TRBJ2-3, with TRBD1 as a possible D gene (5 bases). Looked up from germline, CDR1 is SGHVS and CDR2 is FNYEAQ. The CDR3 contains 12 residues. The V end lost 4 bases, the J end lost 4 bases, and 6 bases lay between the germline ends. The CDR3, as DNA: TGTGCCAGCAGCTCAGGGCCAGATACGCAGTATTTT. This codes for CASSSGPDTQYF.

This clone was observed a handful of times. Here the CDR3 DNA reads TGTGCCAGCAGCGCCTCGGTGGTGGGCGGGGGGGCCGCAGAGACCCAGTACTTC. Residues: CASSASVVGGGAAETQYF. The rearrangement joins TRBV9 to TRBJ2-5; 9 positions match TRBD2. The CDR3 runs 18 residues. V lost 3 bases to trimming and J lost 4 bases; unmatched junction nucleotides: 16. Germline CDR1 and CDR2: SGDLS and YYNGEE.

V gene TRBV27 combines with J gene TRBJ2-4; D is possibly TRBD2 (6 bases). This CDR3 has 18 amino acids. The V end was cut by 11 bases, the J end by 0 bases, with 26 bases between. The germline CDR1 and CDR2 sequences are MNHEY and SMNVEV (reference sequence). The CDR3 sequence is CAGGPGDSSTLAKNIQYF. In DNA, the CDR3 is TGTGCCGGAGGCCCCGGGGACTCCTCTACTCTAGCCAAAAACATTCAGTACTTC.

The genes are TRBV7-9 and TRBJ2-3; 8 bases align to TRBD1. The CDR3 has 15 residues. V shed 1 base, J shed 4 bases, and the junction held 4 bases outside the gene matches. Germline CDR1 and CDR2: SEHNR and FQNEAQ (reference sequence). In nucleotides, the CDR3 is TGTGCCAGCAGCTTAGTATCAGGGGGCGCAGATACGCAGTATTTT. This gives the protein CASSLVSGGADTQYF.

This sequence joins TRBV7-9 and TRBJ1-2, with D hard to call. The germline V gene has CDR1 SEHNR and CDR2 FQNEAQ (reference sequence). The CDR3 extends over 12 amino acids. V lost 5 bases and J lost 13, with 17 bases in between. CDR3 amino acids: CASSQIETRPTF. The CDR3 region has the DNA TGTGCCAGCAGCCAAATCGAAACTAGACCCACCTTC.

The chain combines TRBV9 with TRBJ1-4; D not resolved. Deletions cut 0 bases from V and 5 bases from J, with 8 bases between. The CDR3 has 14 residues. The germline gives CDR1 SGDLS, CDR2 YYNGEE. The chain's CDR3 is CASSVGRVNEKLFF. The CDR3 nucleotides are TGTGCCAGCAGCGTAGGACGGGTAAATGAAAAACTGTTTTTT.

In the case of this clone: An end of the junction does not agree with germline; a read error may underlie this. The chain uses TRBV6-4 and TRBJ2-6; 11 bases map to TRBD1. Germline-derived CDR1 and CDR2 are MRHNA and SNTAGT. The CDR3 totals 16 residues. The DNA for the CDR3 is TGTGCCAGCAGTGGGACAGGGGGCTCTGGGGCCAACGGCCTGACTTTC. This codes for CASSGTGGSGANGLTF.

This clone was picked up one time. The chain links TRBV2 to TRBJ2-2; tentatively, D is TRBD1 (6 bases). Trimming cost V 4 bases and J 5 bases, with 11 bases left between them. There are 14 residues in the CDR3. Germline V gene lookup returns CDR1 SNHLY and CDR2 FYNNEI. The CDR3 sequence: CASSAGGGTGELFF. DNA for the CDR3: TGTGCCAGCAGTGCTGGGGGCGGTACCGGGGAGCTGTTTTTT.

The chain carries TRBV2 and TRBJ2-3, with TRBD2 matching over 8 bases. J was trimmed by 4 bases and V by 6 bases; bases with no gene match: 6. The germline V gene encodes CDR1 SNHLY and CDR2 FYNNEI. CDR3 length equals 14 residues. The CDR3 DNA reads TGTGCCAGCAGCCAAAGCGGGGGCGCAGATACGCAGTATTTT. It specifies CASSQSGGADTQYF.

V gene TRBV6-4 combines with J gene TRBJ2-3; 9 bases are a match to TRBD2. CDR3 size: 15 residues. V was clipped by 8 bases and J by 5 bases; unmatched bases: 11. In germline, CDR1 is MRHNA, CDR2 SNTAGT. CDR3 amino acids: CASGDGRGGRDTQYF. CDR3 DNA sequence: TGTGCCAGCGGGGATGGGCGGGGGGGCCGAGATACGCAGTATTTT.

The chain carries TRBV28 and TRBJ2-5, with 8 bases lining up with TRBD2. CDR1 is MDHEN, CDR2 SYDVKM, per germline. With V trimmed by 4 bases and J by 5 bases, 12 bases remained unmatched. The CDR3 extends over 16 amino acids. CDR3 sequence reads: CASSSDWREALETQYF. The CDR3 DNA sequence: TGTGCCAGCAGTTCCGACTGGCGGGAGGCCCTTGAGACCCAGTACTTC.

The chain recombines TRBV2 with TRBJ2-1; 9 positions agree with TRBD2. V lost 5 bases and J lost 4; bases outside the gene matches: 6. This CDR3 is built from 15 residues. CDR1 and CDR2 from the germline V gene are SNHLY and FYNNEI. The CDR3 coding sequence is TGTGCCAGCAGTCGAGCGGGGGGTCGTTACAATGAGCAGTTCTTC. It encodes CASSRAGGRYNEQFF.

The chain has TRBV7-6 and TRBJ1-1; the match to TRBD1 covers 8 bases. Germline CDR1 is SGHVS and CDR2 is FNYEAQ. This CDR3 region has 17 residues. Trimming took 4 bases from V and 0 from J; bases not matched to a gene: 10. The CDR3: CASSSYPPGGLNTEAFF. The CDR3 DNA sequence: TGTGCCAGCAGCTCCTATCCTCCAGGGGGCCTGAACACTGAAGCTTTCTTT.

The CDR3, as DNA: TGTGCCAGGGCAGCCACACAGGGGGCGTGGGAGACCCAGTACTTC. Residues: CARAATQGAWETQYF. The chain couples TRBV10-3 to TRBJ2-5, with 9 bases lining up with TRBD1. V dropped 10 bases and J dropped 5; count of bases not matched to a gene: 14. There are 15 residues in the CDR3. Germline loops: CDR1 ENHRY, CDR2 SYGVKD.